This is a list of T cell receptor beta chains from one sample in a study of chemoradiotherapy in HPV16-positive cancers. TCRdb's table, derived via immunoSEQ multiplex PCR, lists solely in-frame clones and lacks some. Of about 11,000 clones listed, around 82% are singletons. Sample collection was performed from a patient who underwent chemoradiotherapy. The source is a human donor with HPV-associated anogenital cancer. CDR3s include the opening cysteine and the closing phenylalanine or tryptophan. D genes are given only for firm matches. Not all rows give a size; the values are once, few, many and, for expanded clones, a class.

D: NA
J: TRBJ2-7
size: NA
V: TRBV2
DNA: TGTGCCAGCAGTGCGGAGGGGGGCTTATTTGTCTACGAGCAGTACTTC
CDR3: CASSAEGGLFVYEQYF

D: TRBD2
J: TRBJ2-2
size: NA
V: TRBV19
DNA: TGTGCCAGTAGTCCTAGCGGGGCCGGGGAGCTGTTTTTT
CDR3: CASSPSGAGELFF

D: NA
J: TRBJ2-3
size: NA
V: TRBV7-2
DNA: TGTGCCAGCAGCCTGGGACTGGACGCAGATACGCAGTATTTT
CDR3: CASSLGLDADTQYF

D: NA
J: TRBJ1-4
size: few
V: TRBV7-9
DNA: TGTGCCAGCAGCTCATACACGCCACTAAGTTTGTTTTTT
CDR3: CASSSYTPLSLFF

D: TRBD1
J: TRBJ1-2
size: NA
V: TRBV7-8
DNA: TGTGCCAGCAGCGCCCGGGACAGGAGTGGCTACACCTTC
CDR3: CASSARDRSGYTF

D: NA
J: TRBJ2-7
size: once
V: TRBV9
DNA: TGTGCCAGCAGCGTGGAAGGAACCAGAGAGCAGTACTTC
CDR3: CASSVEGTREQYF

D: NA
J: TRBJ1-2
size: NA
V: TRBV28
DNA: TGTGCCAGCAGTTTACGGGGCGCGTACTATGGCTACACCTTC
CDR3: CASSLRGAYYGYTF

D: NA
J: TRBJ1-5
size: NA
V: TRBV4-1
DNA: TGCGCCAGCAGCACCGGAGACAGTAATCAGCCCCAGCATTTT
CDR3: CASSTGDSNQPQHF

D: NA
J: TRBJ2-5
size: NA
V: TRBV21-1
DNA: TGTGCCAGCACCGACAGGGCTCGGGAGACCCAGTACTTC
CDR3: CASTDRARETQYF

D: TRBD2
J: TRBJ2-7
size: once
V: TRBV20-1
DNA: TGCAGTGCTGTGACTAGCTCCGAGCAGTACTTC
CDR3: CSAVTSSEQYF

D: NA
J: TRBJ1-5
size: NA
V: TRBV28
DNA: TGTGCCAGCAGTTTCACGGCCTCGGGGCAGCCCCAGCATTTT
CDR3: CASSFTASGQPQHF

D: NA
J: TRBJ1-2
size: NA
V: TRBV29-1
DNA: TGCAGCGTCGAAACCGGTACTAACTATGGCTACACCTTC
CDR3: CSVETGTNYGYTF

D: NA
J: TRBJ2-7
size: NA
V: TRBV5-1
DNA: TGCGCCAGCAGCTTGAGGGACGAAGGCGAGCAGTACTTC
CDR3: CASSLRDEGEQYF

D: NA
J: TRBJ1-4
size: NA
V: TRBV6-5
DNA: TGTGCCAGCACCCGTACATTGAATGAAAAACTGTTTTTT
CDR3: CASTRTLNEKLFF

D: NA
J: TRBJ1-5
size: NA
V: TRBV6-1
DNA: TGTGCCAGCGTTAGGACAACTAGCAATCAGCCCCAGCATTTT
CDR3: CASVRTTSNQPQHF

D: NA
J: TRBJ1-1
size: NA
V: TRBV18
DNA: TGTGCCAGCTCACCTACGGCCATGAACACTGAAGCTTTCTTT
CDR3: CASSPTAMNTEAFF

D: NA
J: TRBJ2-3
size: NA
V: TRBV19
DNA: TGTGCCAGTAGTATCGGGGCCCGAGGCACAGATACGCAGTATTTT
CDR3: CASSIGARGTDTQYF

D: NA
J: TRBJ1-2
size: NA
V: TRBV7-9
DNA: TGTGCCAGCAGCCATAATACGGGGATATTACGGTATGGCTACACCTTC
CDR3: CASSHNTGILRYGYTF

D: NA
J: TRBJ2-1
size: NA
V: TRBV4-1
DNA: TGCGCCAGCAGCCAAGATTCGGGTCGGGAGCAGTTCTTC
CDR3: CASSQDSGREQFF

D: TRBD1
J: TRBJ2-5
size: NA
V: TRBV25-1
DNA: TGTGCCAGCATAACCGGGACAGGGCCTCAAGAGACCCAGTACTTC
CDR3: CASITGTGPQETQYF

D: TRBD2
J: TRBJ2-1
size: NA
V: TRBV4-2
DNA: TGTGCCAGCAGCCAAGCAATAGCGGGAGGCCGGTTCTTC
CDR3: CASSQAIAGGRFF

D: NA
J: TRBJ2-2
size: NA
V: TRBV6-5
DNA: TGTGCCAGCAGTTCGGGCGGGGAGCTGTTTTTT
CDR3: CASSSGGELFF

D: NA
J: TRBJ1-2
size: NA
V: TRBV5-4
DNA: TGTGCCAGCAGCCCTGGGGGCAGGAGATCATCTAACTATGGCTACACCTTC
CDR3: CASSPGGRRSSNYGYTF

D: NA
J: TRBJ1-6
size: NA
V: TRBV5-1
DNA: TGCGCCAGCAGCTTGATAGGGGACTTTGGGTATAATTCACCCCTCCACTTT
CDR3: CASSLIGDFGYNSPLHF

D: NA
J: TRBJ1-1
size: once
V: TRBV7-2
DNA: TGTGCCAGCAGCACACAGCGAAACACTGAAGCTTTCTTT
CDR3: CASSTQRNTEAFF

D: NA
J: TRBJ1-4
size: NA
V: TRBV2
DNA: TGTGCCAGCAGTGAAGGTGGGGTCTCATACGGCGGACTGTTTTTT
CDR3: CASSEGGVSYGGLFF

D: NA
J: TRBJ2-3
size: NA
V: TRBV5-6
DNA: TGTGCCAGCAGCTTCGTCAGGGGGGGAGATACGCAGTATTTT
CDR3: CASSFVRGGDTQYF

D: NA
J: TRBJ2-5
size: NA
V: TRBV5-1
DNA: TGCGCCAGCAGCCCGGGAAGGGGCCAAGAGACCCAGTACTTC
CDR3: CASSPGRGQETQYF

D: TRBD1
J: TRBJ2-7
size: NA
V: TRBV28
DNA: TGTGCCAGCAGAACCCGTGGGACAGGGACCTACGAGCAGTACTTC
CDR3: CASRTRGTGTYEQYF

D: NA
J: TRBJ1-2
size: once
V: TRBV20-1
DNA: TGCAGTGCTACAGAGCGCTATGGCTACACCTTC
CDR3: CSATERYGYTF

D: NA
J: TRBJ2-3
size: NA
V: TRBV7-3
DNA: TGTGCCAGCAGCCCACGGGGCACAGATACGCAGTATTTT
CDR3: CASSPRGTDTQYF

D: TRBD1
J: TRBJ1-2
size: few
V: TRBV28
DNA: TGTGCCAGCAGTTTACCCCAGGGGGGCCCCTATGGCTACACCTTC
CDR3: CASSLPQGGPYGYTF

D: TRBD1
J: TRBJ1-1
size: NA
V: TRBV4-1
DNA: TGCGCCAGCAGCCAAGAATACAGGGGGCTGGCGCCAGCTTTCTTT
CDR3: CASSQEYRGLAPAFF

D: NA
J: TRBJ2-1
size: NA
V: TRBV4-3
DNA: TGCGCCAGCAGCCAAGACGGGACCTTTAACAATGAGCAGTTCTTC
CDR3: CASSQDGTFNNEQFF

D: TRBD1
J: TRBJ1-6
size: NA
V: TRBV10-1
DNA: TGCGCCAGCAGTGAGGATCAGGGGGCTTCACCCCTCCACTTT
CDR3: CASSEDQGASPLHF

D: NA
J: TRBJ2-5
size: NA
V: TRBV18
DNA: TGTGCCAGCTCAGCGGACAGATTCCAAGAGACCCAGTACTTC
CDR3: CASSADRFQETQYF

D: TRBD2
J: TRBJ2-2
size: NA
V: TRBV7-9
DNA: TGTGCCAGCAGCCGACTAGCGGGGAACACCGGGGAGCTGTTTTTT
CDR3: CASSRLAGNTGELFF

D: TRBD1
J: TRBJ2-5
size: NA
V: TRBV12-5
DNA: TGTGCTAGTGGAGAAGCACCGATCACAGGGGGCAGAGAGACCCAGTACTTC
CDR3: CASGEAPITGGRETQYF

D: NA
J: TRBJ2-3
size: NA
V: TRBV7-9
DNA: TGTGCCAGCAACTCACTCCGAGGGGGGTTTAGCACAGATACGCAGTATTTT
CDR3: CASNSLRGGFSTDTQYF

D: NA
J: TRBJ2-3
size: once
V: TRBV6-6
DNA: TGTGCCAGCACGGCAGTAAACACAGATACGCAGTATTTT
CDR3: CASTAVNTDTQYF

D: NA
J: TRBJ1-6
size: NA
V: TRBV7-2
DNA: TGTGCCAGCAGCCTGGGACGGTATAATTCACCCCTCCACTTT
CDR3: CASSLGRYNSPLHF

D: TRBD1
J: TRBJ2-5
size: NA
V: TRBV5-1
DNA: TGCGCCAGCAGCTTGGATGGGACAGGGGGCGGTGAGACCCAGTACTTC
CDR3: CASSLDGTGGGETQYF